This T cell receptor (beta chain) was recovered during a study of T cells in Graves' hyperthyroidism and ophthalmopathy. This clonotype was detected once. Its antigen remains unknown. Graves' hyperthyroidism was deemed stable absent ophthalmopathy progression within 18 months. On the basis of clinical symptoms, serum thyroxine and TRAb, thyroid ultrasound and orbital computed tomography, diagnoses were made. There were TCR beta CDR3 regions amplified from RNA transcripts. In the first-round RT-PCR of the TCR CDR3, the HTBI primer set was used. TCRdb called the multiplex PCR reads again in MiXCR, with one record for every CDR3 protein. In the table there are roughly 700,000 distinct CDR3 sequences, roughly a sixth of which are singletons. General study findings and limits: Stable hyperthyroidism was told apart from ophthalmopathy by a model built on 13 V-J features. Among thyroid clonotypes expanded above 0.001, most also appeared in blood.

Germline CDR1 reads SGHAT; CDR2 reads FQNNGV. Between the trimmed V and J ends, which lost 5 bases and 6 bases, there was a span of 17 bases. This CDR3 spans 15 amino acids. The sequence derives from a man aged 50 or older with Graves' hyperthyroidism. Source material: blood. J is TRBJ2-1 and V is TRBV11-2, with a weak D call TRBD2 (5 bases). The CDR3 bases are TGTGCCAGCAGCCAACTGCTGGGCGGGCCCAATGAGCAGTTCTTC. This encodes CASSQLLGGPNEQFF.